What follows is one TCR beta chain and its context. V was shortened by 6 bases and J by 4 bases, with 18 bases between the two germline ends. Germline CDR1 is MDHEN and CDR2 is SYDVKM. The CDR3 covers 15 residues. FACS enriched CD8+ TEMRA cells, while bulk CD8+ and CD4+ were negatively isolated. These data belong to a study of CD8 T cells in Susac syndrome. Random-hexamer reverse transcription was applied to roughly 0.5 to 1 ug RNA. TCRdb called the immunoSEQ multiplex PCR reads again in MiXCR, with one record for every CDR3 protein. Of roughly 300,000 distinct CDR3 sequences listed, 70% to 90% are singletons.

This receptor was obtained from a human donor with multiple sclerosis. The sequencing input was CD8+ T cells from PBMCs. The gene calls are TRBV28 and TRBJ1-1; weak D call: TRBD1 (5 bases). The CDR3 DNA follows: TGTGCCAGCAGACCCGTAGGGGAGCGGACCACTGAAGCTTTCTTT. It yields the protein CASRPVGERTTEAFF.